Sequencing of this T cell receptor (beta chain) was carried out in a study of identical twins. Via MiXCR, TCRdb re-called the 5' RACE reads, giving one row per CDR3 protein. The sample comprises a few hundred thousand distinct CDR3 sequences, over 8.5% of which are singletons, and around 3% rests with the top ten. Looked up from germline, CDR1 is SEHNR and CDR2 is FQNEAQ (reference sequence). The germline V and J ends were trimmed by 5 bases and 0 bases, with 7 bases remaining between them. The CDR3 totals 14 residues. In addition, the sample was reused for a study of yellow fever vaccine responses in identical twins.

The material sequenced was PBMCs. The clonotype was recovered from a young woman in good health. The chain has TRBV7-9 and TRBJ2-2; D unclear. CDR3 nucleotide sequence: TGTGCCAGCAGCCCAAGGGCGAACACCGGGGAGCTGTTTTTT. Translated, it gives CASSPRANTGELFF.